One and the same sample provided the 8 T cell receptor beta chains below, sequenced in a study of shared clonotypes between healthy human individuals (dated by TCRdb to 2019 to 2021). The method behind the library was the immunoSEQ multiplex PCR assay. In TCRdb, the immuneACCESS table is reduced to in-frame sequences with V and J assigned. These tables do not hold every clone; where another copy was compared, an unresolved V gene accounts for under half, and the others remain unexplained. This sample comprises 1.6 million or so clones, less than 99% of them detected only once. 0.36% of the sample belongs to the ten largest clones. The sequenced material came from naive CD4+ T cells sorted from blood. The cell subset or site label for this specimen denotes: CD45RA+ positively selected. These receptors were collected from a man aged 25 to 45 in good health.

This chain uses TRBV7-2 with TRBJ2-1, with 15 nucleotides matching TRBD2. The ends lost 5 bases at V and 15 bases at J; junction bases unmatched: 8. The CDR3 length is 14 residues. CDR1 is SGHTA, CDR2 FQGNSA, per germline. In DNA, the CDR3 is TGTGCCAGCAGCCGGCCGGGACTAGCGGGAGGTTCGTTCTTC. Protein product: CASSRPGLAGGSFF.

The CDR3 bases are TGTGCCAGCTCACCACTGCCGGGCGCGGCTAGCGGGGGAGAGTACAATGAGCAGTTCTTC. It yields the protein CASSPLPGAASGGEYNEQFF. This rearrangement joins TRBV18 to TRBJ2-1; 10 bases match TRBD2. The CDR3 extends over 20 amino acids. Germline lookup yields CDR1 KGHSH and CDR2 LQKENI. Trimming took 1 base from V and 4 from J; bases not matched to a gene: 16.

A single count supports this clone. The chain joins TRBV10-2 to TRBJ2-7, with D perhaps TRBD1 (6 bases). The V gene lost 6 bases and the J gene lost 0 bases, with 15 bases spanning the gap. This CDR3 has 15 amino acids. CDR1 is WSHSY and CDR2 is SAAADI in the germline V gene. The CDR3 bases are TGCGCCAGCAGCCCCGGGACAAGTAGCTCCTACGAGCAGTACTTC. This encodes CASSPGTSSSYEQYF.

This chain joins TRBV28 and TRBJ1-1, with D unresolved. The V end lost 3 bases, the J end lost 4 bases, and 6 bases lay between the germline ends. CDR3 length: 12 residues. Germline V CDR1 and CDR2: MDHEN, SYDVKM. The CDR3 DNA reads TGTGCCAGCAGTTTTGGGATCACTGAAGCTTTCTTT. It yields the protein CASSFGITEAFF.

V is TRBV18 and J is TRBJ2-1; D remains ambiguous. Germline assignment: CDR1 KGHSH and CDR2 LQKENI. V gave up 0 bases and J gave up 6 bases, with 9 bases separating them. The CDR3 has 14 residues. DNA for the CDR3: TGTGCCAGCTCACCACCTCCTTCTAGCAATGAGCAGTTCTTC. Its translation is CASSPPPSSNEQFF.

The chain uses TRBV7-3 and TRBJ2-2; D is ambiguous. Germline CDR1 SGHTA, CDR2 FQGTGA. Trimming pared 1 base from V and 6 bases from J, leaving 6 bases between. The CDR3 covers 13 residues. DNA of the CDR3: TGTGCCAGCAGCTTAATAGTCCCCGGGGAGCTGTTTTTT. As protein: CASSLIVPGELFF.

This clone showed up just once. The gene calls are TRBV18 and TRBJ2-2; D may match TRBD1 or TRBD2 (5 bases each). The germline V gene has CDR1 KGHSH and CDR2 LQKENI. The germline V and J ends were trimmed by 6 bases and 3 bases, with 14 bases remaining between them. This CDR3 contains 15 residues. The CDR3 loop reads CASSLRGADTGELFF. The CDR3 region has the DNA TGTGCCAGCTCCCTTAGAGGGGCGGACACCGGGGAGCTGTTTTTT.

As concerns this clone: The sample contains more than one DNA sequence encoding this CDR3. The chain joins TRBV7-2 to TRBJ2-7; 11 nucleotides agree with TRBD2. CDR1 is SGHTA and CDR2 is FQGNSA in the germline V gene. V gave up 5 bases and J gave up 2 bases; unmatched junction bases: 5. The CDR3 is made up of 15 amino acids. CDR3 in DNA: TGTGCCAGCAGCCCTCTAGCGGGAGGACCCTACGAGCAGTACTTC. Translated, it gives CASSPLAGGPYEQYF.